This T cell receptor (beta chain) was found in a study of post-analysis software for immune sequencing data. Study results and caveats: Patients had higher frequencies than controls of about 5 TRBV segments, including TRBV5-6, TRBV5-1 and TRBV20-1.

The TCR beta cDNA libraries contained unique molecular identifiers. Via MiXCR, TCRdb re-called the PCR reads, giving one row per CDR3 protein. The repertoire holds about 820,000 distinct CDR3 sequences, approximately 53% seen once, with about 4.5% in the top ten. Regarding this clonotype: Its matching antigen is unknown.

The CDR3 is made up of 14 amino acids. Trimming cost V 0 bases and J 3 bases, with 9 bases left between them. Per germline, CDR1 SGHVS and CDR2 FQNEAQ. The sequenced sample was blood. The source of this sequence is a girl between 5 and 17 years old with multiple sclerosis. V and J are TRBV7-8 and TRBJ2-7, with D unresolved. CDR3 region: CASSLANWGYEQYF. The CDR3, as DNA: TGTGCCAGCAGCTTAGCGAATTGGGGCTACGAGCAGTACTTC.